Listed below are T cell receptor beta chains from one sample, sequenced in a study of identical twins. MiXCR was run by TCRdb on the 5' RACE reads, yielding one entry per CDR3 protein. The sample includes some 660,000 distinct CDR3 sequences, more than 6.5% of them seen just once. These same records also appear under a second study, on yellow fever vaccine responses in identical twins.

The sequencing input was PBMCs. The receptors here all came from a woman aged 18-35 years in good health. The CDR3 runs from the conserved cysteine through the conserved F or W. D genes are given only for firm matches. Rows may omit the clone size; those that give it use once, few, many or a size class.

clone_size,d_call,v_call,cdr3_length,j_call,cdr3_nt,cdr3_aa
-,-,TRBV6-5,11,TRBJ2-7,TGTGCCAGCAGGATAGACCACGAGCAGTACTTC,CASRIDHEQYF
-,TRBD1,TRBV3-1,17,TRBJ2-2,TGTGCCAGCAGCCAGCGAGCCGGGACAGGGAGGACCGGGGAGCTGTTTTTT,CASSQRAGTGRTGELFF
-,-,TRBV3-1,15,TRBJ2-3,TGTGCCAGCACCCGAAGTTTTGCGGGACCAGATACGCAGTATTTT,CASTRSFAGPDTQYF
few,TRBD2,TRBV12-3/TRBV12-4,15,TRBJ2-1,TGTGCCAGCAGTTTTATCGGGAGGGCATACAATGAGCAGTTCTTC,CASSFIGRAYNEQFF
few,TRBD2,TRBV20-1,17,TRBJ2-1,TGCAGTGCTAGAGAGAGGGGAGGACTAGCGAGGTACAATGAGCAGTTCTTC,CSARERGGLARYNEQFF
few,-,TRBV15,13,TRBJ2-3,TGTGCCACCAGCGGGAGAGGCCTCGATACGCAGTATTTT,CATSGRGLDTQYF
many,TRBD2,TRBV10-3,15,TRBJ2-3,TGTGCCATCAGGCGAGCGGGAGTAGGCACAGATACGCAGTATTTT,CAIRRAGVGTDTQYF
many,TRBD2,TRBV27,17,TRBJ2-3,TGTGCCAGCAGTCGAATGGGGACTAGCGGTAGCACAGATACGCAGTATTTT,CASSRMGTSGSTDTQYF
-,-,TRBV20-1,12,TRBJ2-7,TGCAGTGCTAGTAGTAGGGTACTCGAGCAGTACTTC,CSASSRVLEQYF
-,TRBD2,TRBV6-5,16,TRBJ2-3,TGTGCCAGCAGTTACCGGACTAGCGGGAGGACAGATACGCAGTATTTT,CASSYRTSGRTDTQYF
few,TRBD1,TRBV5-1,14,TRBJ2-7,TGCGCCAGCAGCGCTACCGGGACAGGGTACGAGCAGTACTTC,CASSATGTGYEQYF
-,-,TRBV10-1,16,TRBJ2-1,TGCGCCAGCAGTTCACTACAGGGGGGGACCTACAATGAGCAGTTCTTC,CASSSLQGGTYNEQFF
-,TRBD2,TRBV11-2,18,TRBJ2-3,TGTGCCAGCAGCTTAGGCCCAGCGGGGGGAGCTAGCACAGATACGCAGTATTTT,CASSLGPAGGASTDTQYF
few,-,TRBV20-1,13,TRBJ1-4,TGCAGTGCCCGTGGTGCAACTAATGAAAAACTGTTTTTT,CSARGATNEKLFF
-,TRBD2,TRBV20-1,16,TRBJ2-1,TGCAGTGCTACCCGAGCGGGACCCTCCTCCTACAATGAGCAGTTCTTC,CSATRAGPSSYNEQFF
few,TRBD2,TRBV11-2,20,TRBJ2-3,TGTGCCAGCAGCTTAGGTCCGACTAGCGGGAGGCCCGTCGCTGAAGATACGCAGTATTTT,CASSLGPTSGRPVAEDTQYF
-,TRBD2,TRBV2,14,TRBJ2-5,TGTGCCAGCAGTCGCGGGGGGGCGCGGGAGACCCAGTACTTC,CASSRGGARETQYF
few,-,TRBV7-9,17,TRBJ1-2,TGTGCCAGCAGCTTAGTTAACCCAGACGGGCTCTTCAGGGGCTACACCTTC,CASSLVNPDGLFRGYTF
-,TRBD1,TRBV6-2/TRBV6-3,20,TRBJ2-1,TGTGCCAGCAGTTACTCAGGGACAGGGGTCAAAAGGGGGAACTACAATGAGCAGTTCTTC,CASSYSGTGVKRGNYNEQFF
few,TRBD1,TRBV18,16,TRBJ1-5,TGTGCCAGCAACATCGGGACAGGGGATATCAATCAGCCCCAGCATTTT,CASNIGTGDINQPQHF
few,-,TRBV4-3,15,TRBJ2-7,TGCGCCAGCAGCCAAGATGAAAGCAGGGGTGGTGAGCAGTACTTC,CASSQDESRGGEQYF
few,-,TRBV11-2,16,TRBJ2-1,TGTGCCAGCAGCCCAAGACCTCGGACAGCGGTCAATGAGCAGTTCTTC,CASSPRPRTAVNEQFF
few,-,TRBV10-3,13,TRBJ2-7,TGTGCCATCAACCACGGGACGGAGGACGAGCAGTACTTC,CAINHGTEDEQYF
-,-,TRBV6-1,13,TRBJ2-5,TGTGCCAGCAGCCTAGGGACGACGGAGACCCAGTACTTC,CASSLGTTETQYF
-,-,TRBV6-5,15,TRBJ2-1,TGTGCCAGCAGTCGGAACGGTGTGGAACCCGATGAGCAGTTCTTC,CASSRNGVEPDEQFF
-,TRBD2,TRBV5-6,18,TRBJ2-3,TGTGCCAGCAGCTTTGGTAGCGGGGGGTACCTTAGCACAGATACGCAGTATTTT,CASSFGSGGYLSTDTQYF
many,-,TRBV5-6,12,TRBJ1-2,TGTGCCAGCAGCTCCCGCCAGTATGGCTACACCTTC,CASSSRQYGYTF
-,TRBD2,TRBV3-1,15,TRBJ2-2,TGTGCCAGCAGGGATGGACTAGCGTTCACCGGGGAGCTGTTTTTT,CASRDGLAFTGELFF
few,-,TRBV20-1,14,TRBJ2-4,TGCAGTGCTAGAGATAGGGCAGCCAAAAACATTCAGTACTTC,CSARDRAAKNIQYF
few,-,TRBV6-5,15,TRBJ2-7,TGTGCCAGCAGTTACAACTACAGGGAATCGGGTGAGCAGTACTTC,CASSYNYRESGEQYF
-,TRBD2,TRBV9,18,TRBJ2-1,TGTGCCAGCAGCCCCGAGCCCTCACTAGCGGGGTGGGACAATGAGCAGTTCTTC,CASSPEPSLAGWDNEQFF
few,-,TRBV11-3,13,TRBJ2-2,TGTGCCAGCAGCCCTAAAATAACCGGGGAGCTGTTTTTT,CASSPKITGELFF
few,TRBD1,TRBV9,15,TRBJ1-1,TGTGCCAGCAGCGTAGGGGCAGGGGGCAACACTGAAGCTTTCTTT,CASSVGAGGNTEAFF
many,TRBD1,TRBV12-3/TRBV12-4,15,TRBJ2-1,TGTGCCAGCAGCCCCCGTGGGACAGCTTACAATGAGCAGTTCTTC,CASSPRGTAYNEQFF
few,-,TRBV18,17,TRBJ1-4,TGTGCCAGCTCACCACCGGGACAATATAGAACTAATGAAAAACTGTTTTTT,CASSPPGQYRTNEKLFF
many,TRBD2,TRBV28,16,TRBJ2-1,TGTGCCAGCAGTTTATGGTTAGCGGGGTTTTACAATGAGCAGTTCTTC,CASSLWLAGFYNEQFF
few,-,TRBV10-3,16,TRBJ1-3,TGTGCCATCAGTGAGTCGGGGATCAGGGCTGGAAACACCATATATTTT,CAISESGIRAGNTIYF